The entry below gives a single TCR beta chain sequence along with its context. The antigen is undetermined. This sample stems from a study of OX40 agonist ivuxolimab in advanced cancers. Study-wide background: Clinicians treated patients with ivuxolimab, an agonistic anti-OX40 (CD134) antibody.

General observations from the study: Clonal expansion by week 6 occurred in CD4+ and CD8+ blood T cells (at 0.1 to 3.0 mg/kg). Low normalized T-cell clonal expansion also characterized some of the nonresponders.

Using immunoSEQ multiplex PCR, the repertoire was profiled, and TCRdb retains in-frame clones only, with some absent. The data show under 70,000 clones, approximately 90% seen once. Germline V gives CDR1 MGHRA, CDR2 YSYEKL. Trimming removed 3 bases at V and 5 bases at J, with 11 bases between. The CDR3 has 14 residues. Sequences were derived from CD4+ or CD8+ T cells sorted from blood, sampled in a trial of the OX40 agonist ivuxolimab. The sequence came from an adult with an advanced solid tumor such as melanoma, head and neck, liver or kidney cancer. V is TRBV4-1 and J is TRBJ2-1, with D unresolved. As DNA, the CDR3 is TGCGCCAGCAGCCAGGCCCCTCAAAACAATGAGCAGTTCTTC. It translates to CASSQAPQNNEQFF.